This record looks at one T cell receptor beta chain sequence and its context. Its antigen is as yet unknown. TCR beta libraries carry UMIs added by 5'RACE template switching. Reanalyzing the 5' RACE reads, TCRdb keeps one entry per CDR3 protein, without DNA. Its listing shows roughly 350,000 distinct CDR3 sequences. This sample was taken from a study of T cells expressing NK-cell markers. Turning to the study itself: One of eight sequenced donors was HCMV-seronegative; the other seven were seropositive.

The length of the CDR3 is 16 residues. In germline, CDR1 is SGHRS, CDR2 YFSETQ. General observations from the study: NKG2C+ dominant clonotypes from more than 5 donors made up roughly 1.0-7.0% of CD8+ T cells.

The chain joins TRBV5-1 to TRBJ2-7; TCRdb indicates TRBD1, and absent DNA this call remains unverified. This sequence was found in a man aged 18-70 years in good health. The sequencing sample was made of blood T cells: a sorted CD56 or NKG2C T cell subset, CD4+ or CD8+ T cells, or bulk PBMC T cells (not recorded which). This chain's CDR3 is CASSSSGGTAFHEQYF.